This T cell receptor beta chain was recovered during a study of shared clonotypes between healthy human individuals. Findings and caveats of the study: In having few donors, the study represented limited genetic and exposure-history diversity.

Naive-designated CD8 cells lacked CD45RO, were positively enriched for CCR7, and omitted terminally differentiated effector memory CD45RA+ cells. All donors qualified as healthy HIV-negative adults and had experienced no recent acute infections or vaccinations. This CDR3 has 16 residues. Germline lookup yields CDR1 LNHNV and CDR2 YYDKDF (reference sequence). The V end was cut by 1 base, the J end by 0 bases, with 10 bases between. In the sorted-subset replicate PCRs, around 200 ng DNA, tens of thousands of T cell genomes, was used. This table comes from immunoSEQ multiplex PCR, and its TCRdb copy is limited to in-frame clones, with some not included. Of about 2.1 million clones listed, around 93% are singletons. About this clone: The antigen remains undetermined.

Sequencing used naive CD8+ T cells from PBMCs. The clonotype was recovered from a man between 18 and 35 years old in good health. Some clones in this sample may be carry-over from other donors' samples. The chain links TRBV15 to TRBJ1-5; D gene uncertain. The CDR3 region is CATSRGWPGSNQPQHF. The CDR3 DNA reads as TGTGCCACCAGCAGAGGTTGGCCGGGTAGCAATCAGCCCCAGCATTTT.